This TCR beta chain was found in a study of T-cell reconstitution after alpha-beta-depleted transplantation in children. This clonotype showed up just a few times. V trimming: 1 base; J trimming: 3 bases; junction bases outside the gene matches: 11. The CDR3 contains 18 residues. Per the germline V gene, CDR1 is SGHVS and CDR2 is FQNEAQ. Unique molecular identifiers featured in how the TCRbeta library was prepared. TCRdb independently ran MiXCR on the PCR reads; one entry per CDR3 protein. Of hundreds of thousands of distinct CDR3 sequences listed, over 9.5% are singletons. The receptor was derived from a human donor who donated a stem cell graft to a child with acute myeloid leukemia. The chain carries TRBV7-8 and TRBJ2-1; 8 bases are shared with TRBD2. The sample was PBMCs from the stem cell graft donor, taken from the stem cell graft. The chain's CDR3 is CASSLEPGGRTLYNEQFF. CDR3 nucleotides: TGTGCCAGCAGCTTAGAGCCTGGCGGGAGGACCCTCTACAATGAGCAGTTCTTC.